Here is one TCR beta chain with its context. The antigen is undetermined. Trimming took 5 bases from V and 0 from J; bases not matched to a gene: 15. The CDR3 runs 19 residues. From germline, CDR1 is SGHAT and CDR2 FQNNGV. These data originate in a study of response to subunit inactivated influenza vaccine. General observations from the study: Each seasonal influenza vaccination recruits few new T cells, the authors suggested.

Using its own MiXCR run on the RT-PCR reads, TCRdb lists one record per CDR3 protein. Of just under 550,000 distinct CDR3 sequences listed, approximately 22% are singletons. This sample also belongs to another study, concerning T cells expressing NK-cell markers. That publication notes: Production of TCR beta cDNA relied on 5'RACE template switching with UMIs. The study found these clonotypes also leading the CD3+CD56-NKG2C+ fraction in a few donors.

This clonotype was sampled from a man aged 50 to 60 who received an inactivated influenza vaccine. This specimen consisted of CD4+ T cells sorted from PBMCs, obtained 11 to 12 days after vaccination. The chain combines TRBV11-2 with TRBJ2-7; TRBD2 agrees at 11 bases. The CDR3 DNA reads as TGTGCCAGCAGCACCCAGCTGGGTCTAGCGGGAGGATCCTCCTACGAGCAGTACTTC. Translation gives CASSTQLGLAGGSSYEQYF.